This TCR beta chain stems from a study of T cells expressing NK-cell markers. The CDR3 has 17 amino acids. In germline, CDR1 is MNHNS, CDR2 SASEGT. TCRdb re-called the 5' RACE reads and gives one entry per CDR3 protein, without DNA. This repertoire includes some 280,000 distinct CDR3 sequences. For this clonotype: What it binds is not known.

Study-level findings and limits: Leadership of the CD3+CD56-NKG2C+ fraction also belonged to these clonotypes in a handful of donors.

The sample consisted of blood T cells: a sorted CD56 or NKG2C T cell subset, CD4+ or CD8+ T cells, or bulk PBMC T cells (not recorded which). V is TRBV6-1 and J is TRBJ1-3; with no DNA, the TCRdb D assignment of TRBD1 cannot be verified. The clonotype comes from a man aged 18-30 years in good health. CDR3 amino acids: CASNLRGQGRGGNTIYF.